This is a list of T cell receptor beta chains from one sample in a study of blood T cell repertoires in COVID-19. Here immunoSEQ multiplex PCR was the method, and the copy in TCRdb shows in-frame clones only, minus some. The sample has approximately 170,000 clones, around 82% seen once. Sequencing input: peripheral blood. The receptors originated from a man in his 60s with active or convalescent COVID-19. Each CDR3 is given with its conserved first and last residue. The order of the fields is J gene, D gene, clone size, V gene, CDR3 protein, CDR3 DNA. The D gene is left open where the match is weak. The size field is filled for only some rows; it gives once, few, many or a size class.

J: TRBJ2-7
D: -
size: -
V: TRBV2
CDR3: CASTRNVEQYF
DNA: TGTGCCAGCACCAGAAACGTCGAGCAGTACTTC

J: TRBJ2-2
D: -
size: -
V: TRBV7-9
CDR3: CASSQGAAGELFF
DNA: TGTGCCAGCAGCCAAGGGGCGGCCGGGGAGCTGTTTTTT

J: TRBJ2-3
D: TRBD1
size: once
V: TRBV5-1
CDR3: CASSPQGDTQYF
DNA: TGCGCCAGCAGCCCACAGGGGGATACGCAGTATTTT

J: TRBJ1-1
D: TRBD1
size: -
V: TRBV29-1
CDR3: CSASLGQGNTEAFF
DNA: TGCAGCGCCAGCCTCGGACAGGGGAACACTGAAGCTTTCTTT

J: TRBJ2-3
D: TRBD2
size: -
V: TRBV2
CDR3: CASSESWREYIDTQYF
DNA: TGTGCCAGCAGTGAATCTTGGCGGGAGTACATAGATACGCAGTATTTT

J: TRBJ1-2
D: -
size: -
V: TRBV15
CDR3: CATTLGPAGYGYTF
DNA: TGTGCCACCACTCTTGGACCTGCGGGCTATGGCTACACCTTC

J: TRBJ2-1
D: -
size: -
V: TRBV3-1/TRBV3-2
CDR3: CASSQETFLYNEQFF
DNA: TGTGCCAGCAGCCAAGAGACATTCCTGTACAATGAGCAGTTCTTC

J: TRBJ2-7
D: -
size: few
V: TRBV19
CDR3: CASSIGGRGFSYEQYF
DNA: TGTGCCAGTAGTATAGGGGGCAGGGGTTTCTCCTACGAGCAGTACTTC

J: TRBJ2-1
D: TRBD2
size: -
V: TRBV15
CDR3: CATSRERGLDPFF
DNA: TGTGCCACCAGCAGAGAAAGGGGACTAGACCCGTTCTTC

J: TRBJ2-5
D: -
size: -
V: TRBV5-1
CDR3: CASSLGLVGGETQYF
DNA: TGCGCCAGCAGCTTGGGACTAGTTGGGGGGGAGACCCAGTACTTC

J: TRBJ2-1
D: TRBD2
size: -
V: TRBV28
CDR3: CASSSPGGQFF
DNA: TGTGCCAGCAGTTCCCCGGGGGGGCAGTTCTTC

J: TRBJ1-1
D: -
size: -
V: TRBV18
CDR3: CASSQTGTTEAFF
DNA: TGTGCCAGCTCACAAACAGGCACCACTGAAGCTTTCTTT

J: TRBJ1-1
D: TRBD1
size: -
V: TRBV11-1
CDR3: CASSLGTGGLNTEAFF
DNA: TGTGCCAGCAGCTTAGGCACAGGGGGTTTGAACACTGAAGCTTTCTTT

J: TRBJ1-2
D: TRBD1
size: -
V: TRBV9
CDR3: CASSVDRGDVYGYTF
DNA: TGTGCCAGCAGCGTAGACAGGGGGGACGTTTATGGCTACACCTTC

J: TRBJ1-2
D: TRBD1
size: -
V: TRBV13
CDR3: CASSLPGQGPGYGYTF
DNA: TGTGCCAGCAGTCTACCGGGACAGGGGCCGGGGTATGGCTACACCTTC

J: TRBJ1-3
D: TRBD1
size: -
V: TRBV5-6
CDR3: CASSGPGQGENTIYF
DNA: TGTGCCAGCAGCGGGCCGGGACAGGGGGAAAACACCATATATTTT

J: TRBJ1-1
D: -
size: -
V: TRBV10-3
CDR3: CAISDYRENTEAFF
DNA: TGTGCCATCAGTGATTACCGAGAGAACACTGAAGCTTTCTTT